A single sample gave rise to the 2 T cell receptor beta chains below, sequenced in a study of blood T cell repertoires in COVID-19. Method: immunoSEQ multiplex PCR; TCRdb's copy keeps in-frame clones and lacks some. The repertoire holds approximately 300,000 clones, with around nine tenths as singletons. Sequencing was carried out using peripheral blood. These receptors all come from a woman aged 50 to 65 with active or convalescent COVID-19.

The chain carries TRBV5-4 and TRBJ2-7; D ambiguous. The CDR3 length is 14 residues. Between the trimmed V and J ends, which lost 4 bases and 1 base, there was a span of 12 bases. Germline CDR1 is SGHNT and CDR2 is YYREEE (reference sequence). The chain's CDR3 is CASSRDLGSYEQYF. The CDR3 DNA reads TGTGCCAGCAGCCGTGACCTCGGGTCCTACGAGCAGTACTTC.

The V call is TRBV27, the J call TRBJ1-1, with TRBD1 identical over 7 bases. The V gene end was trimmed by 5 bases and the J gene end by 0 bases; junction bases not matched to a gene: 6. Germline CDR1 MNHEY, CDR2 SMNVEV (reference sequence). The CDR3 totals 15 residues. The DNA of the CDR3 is TGTGCCAGCAGTCGGGGGACAGTAATGAACACTGAAGCTTTCTTT. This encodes CASSRGTVMNTEAFF.